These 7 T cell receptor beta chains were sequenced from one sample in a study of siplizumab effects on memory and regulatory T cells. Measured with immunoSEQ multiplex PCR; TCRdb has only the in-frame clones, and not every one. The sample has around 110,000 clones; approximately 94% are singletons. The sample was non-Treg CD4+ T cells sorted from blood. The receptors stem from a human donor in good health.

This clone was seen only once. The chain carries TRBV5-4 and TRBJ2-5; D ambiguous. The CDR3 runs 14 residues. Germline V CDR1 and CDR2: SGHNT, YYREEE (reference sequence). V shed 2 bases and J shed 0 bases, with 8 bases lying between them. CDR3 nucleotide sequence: TGTGCCAGCAGCTTTGGGCTCTACCAAGAGACCCAGTACTTC. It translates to CASSFGLYQETQYF.

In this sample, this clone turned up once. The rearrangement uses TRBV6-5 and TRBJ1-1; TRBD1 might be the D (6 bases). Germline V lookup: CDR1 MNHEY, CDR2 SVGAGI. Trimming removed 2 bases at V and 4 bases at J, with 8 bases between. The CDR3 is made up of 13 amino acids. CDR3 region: CASSYRGGTEAFF. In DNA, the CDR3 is TGTGCCAGCAGTTACAGGGGGGGCACTGAAGCTTTCTTT.

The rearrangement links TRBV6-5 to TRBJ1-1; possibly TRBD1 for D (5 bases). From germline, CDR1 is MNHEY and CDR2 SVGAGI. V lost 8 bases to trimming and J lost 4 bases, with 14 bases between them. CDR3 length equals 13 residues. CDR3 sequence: CASGLGGSTEAFF. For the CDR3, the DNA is TGTGCCAGCGGTCTGGGGGGAAGCACTGAAGCTTTCTTT.

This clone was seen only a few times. The CDR3 sequence: CASSQLDRDEQYF. As DNA, the CDR3 is TGTGCCAGCAGCCAGCTGGACAGGGACGAGCAGTACTTC. This chain joins TRBV4-2 and TRBJ2-7; 8 bases line up with TRBD1. Trimming cost V 3 bases and J 5 bases; bases outside gene matches: 3. The CDR3 totals 13 residues. The V gene's germline CDR1 is LGHNA and CDR2 YNFKEQ.

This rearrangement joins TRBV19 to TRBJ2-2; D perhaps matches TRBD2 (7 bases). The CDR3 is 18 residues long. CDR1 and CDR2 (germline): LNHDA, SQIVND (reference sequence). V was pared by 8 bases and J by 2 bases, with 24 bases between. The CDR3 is CASSSGWWRGPNTGELFF. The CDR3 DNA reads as TGTGCCAGTTCGTCTGGGTGGTGGCGGGGGCCCAACACCGGGGAGCTGTTTTTT.

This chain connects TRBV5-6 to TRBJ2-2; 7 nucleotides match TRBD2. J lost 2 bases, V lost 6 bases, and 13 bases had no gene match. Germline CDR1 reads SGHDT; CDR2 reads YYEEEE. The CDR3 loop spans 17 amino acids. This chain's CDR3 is CASTHTSTSQNTGELFF. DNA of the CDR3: TGTGCCAGCACCCATACCTCGACTAGCCAAAACACCGGGGAGCTGTTTTTT. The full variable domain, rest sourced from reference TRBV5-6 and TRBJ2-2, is DAGVTQSPTHLIKTRGQQVTLRCSPKSGHDTVSWYQQALGQGPQFIFQYYEEEERQRGNFPDRFSGHQFPNYSSELNVNALLLGDSALYLCASTHTSTSQNTGELFFGEGSRLTVL.

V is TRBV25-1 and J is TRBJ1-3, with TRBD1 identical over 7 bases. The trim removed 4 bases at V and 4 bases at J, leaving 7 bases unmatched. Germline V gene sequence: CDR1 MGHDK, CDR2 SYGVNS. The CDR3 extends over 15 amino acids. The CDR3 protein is CASSGYRGSGNTIYF. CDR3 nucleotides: TGTGCCAGCAGTGGATACAGGGGATCGGGAAACACCATATATTTT.